This T cell receptor (beta chain) was identified during a study of response to subunit inactivated influenza vaccine. Notes on the study in general: The authors suggested that few new T cells are recruited per seasonal influenza vaccination.

This clonotype was observed a few times. Its specificity is not known. The CDR3 runs 17 residues. The germline gives CDR1 LNHNV, CDR2 YYDKDF (reference sequence). V lost 0 bases and J lost 3; bases outside the gene matches: 7. TCRdb re-called the RT-PCR reads through MiXCR, storing one row per CDR3 protein. Of approximately 500,000 distinct CDR3 sequences in the sample, around 15% were seen once. Sequenced material: PBMCs from blood, taken roughly 13 days after vaccination. The chain links TRBV15 to TRBJ2-7, with 11 nucleotides matching TRBD2. This clonotype originated in a middle-aged man who received an inactivated influenza vaccine. As DNA, the CDR3 is TGTGCCACCAGCAGAGACGCCGGGACTAGCGGCCTCTACGAGCAGTACTTC. This gives the protein CATSRDAGTSGLYEQYF.